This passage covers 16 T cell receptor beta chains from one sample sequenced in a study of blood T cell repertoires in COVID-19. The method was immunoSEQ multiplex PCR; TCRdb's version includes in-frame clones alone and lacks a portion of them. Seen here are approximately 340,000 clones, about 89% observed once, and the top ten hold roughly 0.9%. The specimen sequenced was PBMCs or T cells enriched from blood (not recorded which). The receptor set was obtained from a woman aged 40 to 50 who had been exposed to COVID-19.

This chain's CDR3 is CATSDWTNGELFF. CDR3 coding DNA: TGTGCCACCAGTGATTGGACTAACGGGGAGCTGTTTTTT. This chain connects TRBV24-1 to TRBJ2-2; D is possibly TRBD2 (6 bases). The germline V gene has CDR1 KGHDR and CDR2 SFDVKD. Trimming stripped 2 bases from V and 7 bases from J, with 7 bases between. The CDR3 runs to 13 residues.

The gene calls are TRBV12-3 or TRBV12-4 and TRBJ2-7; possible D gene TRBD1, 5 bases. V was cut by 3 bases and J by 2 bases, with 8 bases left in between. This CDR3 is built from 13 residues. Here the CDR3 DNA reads TGTGCCAGCAGTTTTCAACAGGCCTACGAGCAGTACTTC. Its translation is CASSFQQAYEQYF.

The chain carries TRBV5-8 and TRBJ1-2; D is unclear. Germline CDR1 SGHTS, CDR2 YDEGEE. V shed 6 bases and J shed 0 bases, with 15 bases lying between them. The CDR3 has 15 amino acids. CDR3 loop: CASKLVGGANYGYTF. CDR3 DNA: TGTGCCAGCAAACTAGTCGGAGGAGCTAACTATGGCTACACCTTC.

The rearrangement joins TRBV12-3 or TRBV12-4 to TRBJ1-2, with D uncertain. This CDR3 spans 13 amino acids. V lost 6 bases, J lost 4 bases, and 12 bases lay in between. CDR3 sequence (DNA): TGTGCCAGCAGCCCCCGGGAGGGCTATGGCTACACCTTC. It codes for CASSPREGYGYTF.

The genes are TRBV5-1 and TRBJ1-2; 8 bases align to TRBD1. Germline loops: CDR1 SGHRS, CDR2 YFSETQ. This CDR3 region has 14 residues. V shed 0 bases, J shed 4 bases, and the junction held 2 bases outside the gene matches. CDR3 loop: CASSLVTGGYGYTF. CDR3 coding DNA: TGCGCCAGCAGCTTGGTAACAGGGGGCTATGGCTACACCTTC.

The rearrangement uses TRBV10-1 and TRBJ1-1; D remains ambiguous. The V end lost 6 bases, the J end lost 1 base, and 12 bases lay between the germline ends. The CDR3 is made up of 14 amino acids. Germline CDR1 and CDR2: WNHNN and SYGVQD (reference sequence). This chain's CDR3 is CASSIDPRNTEAFF. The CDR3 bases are TGCGCCAGCAGCATAGATCCCCGGAACACTGAAGCTTTCTTT.

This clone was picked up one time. DNA for the CDR3: TGTGCCAGTAGTAGTCGGACAGTCAACGAGCAGTACTTC. Encoded protein: CASSSRTVNEQYF. The chain combines TRBV19 with TRBJ2-7, with D possibly matching TRBD1 (6 bases). This CDR3 spans 13 amino acids. The V gene lost 4 bases and the J gene lost 5 bases, with 12 bases spanning the gap. Per the germline V gene, CDR1 is LNHDA and CDR2 is SQIVND (reference sequence).

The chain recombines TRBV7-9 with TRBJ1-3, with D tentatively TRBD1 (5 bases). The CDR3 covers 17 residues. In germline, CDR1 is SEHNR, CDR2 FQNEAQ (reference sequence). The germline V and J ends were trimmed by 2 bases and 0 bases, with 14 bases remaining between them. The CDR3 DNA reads TGTGCCAGCAGCTTAAGGAGGGGCTCCCGCTCTGGAAACACCATATATTTT. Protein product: CASSLRRGSRSGNTIYF.

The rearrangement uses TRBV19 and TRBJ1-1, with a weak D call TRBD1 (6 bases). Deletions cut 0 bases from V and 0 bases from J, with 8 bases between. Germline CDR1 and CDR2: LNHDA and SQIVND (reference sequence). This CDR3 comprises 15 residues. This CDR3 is CASSIDGTMNTEAFF. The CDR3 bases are TGTGCCAGTAGTATAGACGGGACAATGAACACTGAAGCTTTCTTT.

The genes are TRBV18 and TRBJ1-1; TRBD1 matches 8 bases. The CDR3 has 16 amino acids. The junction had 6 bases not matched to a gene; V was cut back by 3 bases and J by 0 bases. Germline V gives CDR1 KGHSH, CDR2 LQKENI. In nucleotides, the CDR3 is TGTGCCAGCTCACCCTCACAGGGGGAAATGAACACTGAAGCTTTCTTT. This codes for CASSPSQGEMNTEAFF.

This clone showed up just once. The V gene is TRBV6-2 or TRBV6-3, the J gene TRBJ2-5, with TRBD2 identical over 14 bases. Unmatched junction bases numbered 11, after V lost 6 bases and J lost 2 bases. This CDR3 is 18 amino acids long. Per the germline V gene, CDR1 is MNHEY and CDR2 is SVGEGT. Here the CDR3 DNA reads TGTGCCAGCAGCCCACCGGGACTAGCGGGAGTAGGACAAGAGACCCAGTACTTC. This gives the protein CASSPPGLAGVGQETQYF.

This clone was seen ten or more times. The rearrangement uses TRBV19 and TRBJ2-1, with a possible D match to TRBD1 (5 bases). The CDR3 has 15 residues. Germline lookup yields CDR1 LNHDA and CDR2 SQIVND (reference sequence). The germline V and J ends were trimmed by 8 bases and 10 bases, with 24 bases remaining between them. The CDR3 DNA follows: TGTGCCAGTGCAGAGCCCTCGGCAGGGTCCACGGAGCAGTTCTTC. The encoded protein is CASAEPSAGSTEQFF.

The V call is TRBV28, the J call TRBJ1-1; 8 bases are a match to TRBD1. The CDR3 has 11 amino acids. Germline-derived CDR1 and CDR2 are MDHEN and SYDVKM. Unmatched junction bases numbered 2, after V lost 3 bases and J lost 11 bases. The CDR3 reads CASSLTGAAFF. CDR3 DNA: TGTGCCAGCAGTTTGACAGGGGCCGCTTTCTTT. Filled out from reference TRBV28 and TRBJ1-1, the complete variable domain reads DVKVTQSSRYLVKRTGEKVFLECVQDMDHENMFWYRQDPGLGLRLIYFSYDVKMKEKGDIPEGYSVSREKKERFSLILESASTNQTSMYLCASSLTGAAFFGQGTRLTVV.

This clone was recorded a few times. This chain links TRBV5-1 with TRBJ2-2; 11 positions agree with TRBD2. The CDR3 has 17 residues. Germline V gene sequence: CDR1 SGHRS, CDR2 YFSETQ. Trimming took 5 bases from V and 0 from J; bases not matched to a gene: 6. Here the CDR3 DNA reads TGCGCCAGCAGTTCCGGGACTAGCGGAGCGAACACCGGGGAGCTGTTTTTT. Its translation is CASSSGTSGANTGELFF.

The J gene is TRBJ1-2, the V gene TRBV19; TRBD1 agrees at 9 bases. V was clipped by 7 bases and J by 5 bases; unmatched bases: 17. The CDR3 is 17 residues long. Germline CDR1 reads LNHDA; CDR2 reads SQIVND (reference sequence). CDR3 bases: TGTGCCAGTACCCTCAGAGGAGGGACAGGGCGGCATTATGGCTACACCTTC. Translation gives CASTLRGGTGRHYGYTF.

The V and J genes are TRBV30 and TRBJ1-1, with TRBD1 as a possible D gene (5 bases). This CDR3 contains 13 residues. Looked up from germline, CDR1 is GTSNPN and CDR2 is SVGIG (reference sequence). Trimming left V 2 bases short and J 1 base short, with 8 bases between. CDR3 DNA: TGTGCCTGGAGTTACAGGCAGAACACTGAAGCTTTCTTT. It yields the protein CAWSYRQNTEAFF. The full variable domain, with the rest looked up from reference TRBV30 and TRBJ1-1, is SQTIHQWPATLVQPVGSPLSLECTVEGTSNPNLYWYRQAAGRGLQLLFYSVGIGQISSEVPQNLSASRPQDRQFILSSKKLLLSDSGFYLCAWSYRQNTEAFFGQGTRLTVV.